This entry features one T cell receptor beta chain sequence. This record comes from a study of blood T cell repertoires in COVID-19. The V segment lost 2 bases and the J segment 8 bases; nucleotides outside the gene matches: 1. The germline gives CDR1 SGHRS, CDR2 YFSETQ. The CDR3 covers 13 residues. The protocol was immunoSEQ multiplex PCR, while the TCRdb copy is restricted to in-frame clones and leaves out a portion. The sample holds fewer than 90,000 clones, about nine tenths seen once. The sequencing sample was made of peripheral blood. This sequence joins TRBV5-1 and TRBJ2-1; 10 nucleotides match TRBD2. This receptor was taken from a male donor with acute or convalescent COVID-19. Here the CDR3 reads CASSFLAGDEQFF. CDR3 sequence (DNA): TGCGCCAGCAGCTTTCTAGCGGGGGATGAGCAGTTCTTC.